These 2 T cell receptor beta chains came from one sample sequenced in a study of tumor and adjacent non-tumor tissue in lung cancer. TCRbeta libraries were built with three rounds of nested PCR, modified from ARM-PCR. Each CDR3 protein gets one entry after TCRdb re-called the multiplex PCR reads with MiXCR. This table has over 110,000 distinct CDR3 sequences, around 65% appearing once. No cell sorting was done before RNA was extracted from the tissue. The sequenced sample was lung tumor tissue. These receptors were taken from a man in his sixties with small cell lung cancer.

The J gene is TRBJ2-2, the V gene TRBV28; TRBD1 matches 10 bases. V gave up 7 bases and J gave up 5 bases; unmatched junction bases: 7. Germline V CDR1 and CDR2: MDHEN, SYDVKM. CDR3 size: 15 residues. CDR3 in DNA: TGTGCCAGCAATTCCGGGACAGGGGTGACCGGGGAGCTGTTTTTT. It specifies CASNSGTGVTGELFF. Together with reference TRBV28 and TRBJ2-2, the CDR3 gives the full variable domain: DVKVTQSSRYLVKRTGEKVFLECVQDMDHENMFWYRQDPGLGLRLIYFSYDVKMKEKGDIPEGYSVSREKKERFSLILESASTNQTSMYLCASNSGTGVTGELFFGEGSRLTVL.

A remark on this clonotype: Mismatch with germline at one junction end may stem from a read error. The chain uses TRBV19 and TRBJ2-1, with D unclear. This CDR3 is 12 amino acids long. Germline V lookup: CDR1 LNHDA, CDR2 SQIVND (reference sequence). DNA for the CDR3: TGTGCCAGTAGTATAGATCGAGGCGCTAGGGTCTTC. It specifies CASSIDRGARVF.